This TCR beta chain comes out of a study of identical twins. This clonotype has only a few counts. The CDR3 has 19 residues. From germline, CDR1 is ENHRY and CDR2 SYGVKD. Trimming cost V 2 bases and J 5 bases; bases outside gene matches: 21. After template switching added a universal primer site, the resulting cDNA carried unique molecular identifiers. Each CDR3 protein is one row after TCRdb ran MiXCR on the 5' RACE reads. The sample lists 500,000 to 550,000 distinct CDR3 sequences, 22% occurring once. The same sample was also used in a study of T cells expressing NK-cell markers. In that study: The HCMV specificity of the expanded NKG2C+ T cell clones stayed unresolved.

The chain is built from TRBV10-3 and TRBJ2-7; 7 positions match TRBD1. The origin of this receptor is a woman aged 18-29 years in good health. The material sequenced was CD4+ T cells sorted from blood. The CDR3 protein is CAISEIVDRFKGGRHEQYF. DNA of the CDR3: TGTGCCATCAGTGAGATCGTGGACAGGTTTAAAGGCGGGCGTCACGAGCAGTACTTC.